Listed below are T cell receptor beta chains from one sample, sequenced in a study of CXCR3-negative and CXCR3-positive naive CD8 T cells. TCRdb reworked the 5' RACE reads into one entry per CDR3 protein, no DNA. The specimen's table records around 50,000 distinct CDR3 sequences. The source material was memory CD8+ T cells from blood. The source of these receptors is a human donor in good health. Some clones in this sample may be carry-over from other donors' samples. CDR3s include the opening cysteine and the closing phenylalanine or tryptophan.

j_call v_call cdr3_aa
TRBJ2-7 TRBV7-7 CASSLRAGSYEQYF
TRBJ2-7 TRBV11-1 CASISPGTGWNEQYF
TRBJ1-2 TRBV7-3 CASSSDVQSRGYTF
TRBJ2-7 TRBV5-1 CASSWGRPYEQYF
TRBJ2-1 TRBV5-1 CASSGQGSYNEQFF
TRBJ2-3 TRBV5-1 CASIEMGTDTQYF
TRBJ2-2 TRBV29-1 CSAASGTTNTGELFF
TRBJ2-7 TRBV27 CASRKTSGGARYEQYF
TRBJ1-2 TRBV7-9 CASSLVWSDYAYGYTF
TRBJ2-7 TRBV4-1 CASSQEPWALVPYEQYF
TRBJ2-1 TRBV29-1 CSVLTSGNDNEQFF